The rows below give T cell receptor beta chains drawn from one sample of a study of T cells expressing NK-cell markers. TCRdb re-called the 5' RACE reads and gives one entry per CDR3 protein, without DNA. The listing records a few hundred thousand distinct CDR3 sequences. The sample taken for sequencing was blood T cells: a sorted CD56 or NKG2C T cell subset, CD4+ or CD8+ T cells, or bulk PBMC T cells (not recorded which). Receptor source: a man aged 18 to 29 in good health. Each CDR3 is given with its conserved first and last residue.

V	J	CDR3
TRBV20-1	TRBJ2-7	CSADRVREQYF
TRBV7-2	TRBJ2-3	CASSLGGLAHDTQYF
TRBV7-3	TRBJ2-7	CASSSQGHEQYF
TRBV6-2/TRBV6-3	TRBJ2-5	CASSYSRIQETQYF
TRBV7-9	TRBJ2-1	CASSFVGQGAHEQFF
TRBV28	TRBJ2-7	CASSSSSDSRGRIEQYF
TRBV6-1	TRBJ2-1	CASNFPYNEQFF
TRBV20-1	TRBJ2-1	CSASPKTSGRWNEQFF
TRBV20-1	TRBJ1-1	CSARVALGGMNTEAFF
TRBV6-2/TRBV6-3	TRBJ2-7	CASSPGLNYEQYF
TRBV5-5	TRBJ2-3	CASSWPGESTDTQYF
TRBV29-1	TRBJ1-2	CSARTGTANYGYTF
TRBV15	TRBJ2-6	CATSRDGSGANVLTF
TRBV12-3/TRBV12-4	TRBJ2-7	CASSLTGGFEYF
TRBV2	TRBJ2-7	CASSEERMGEQYF
TRBV11-2	TRBJ2-6	CASITRWGSGANVLTF
TRBV5-1	TRBJ1-2	CASSLAEQNYGYTF
TRBV12-3/TRBV12-4	TRBJ2-3	CASSSTSGHTQYF
TRBV12-3/TRBV12-4	TRBJ1-5	CASGQDGVAPQHF
TRBV25-1	TRBJ2-4	CASSAGQNIQYF
TRBV5-1	TRBJ2-4	CASSPTGVDIQYF
TRBV12-3/TRBV12-4	TRBJ1-2	CASSLDRARGYTF
TRBV4-2	TRBJ1-1	CASSQNRGRNTEAFF
TRBV5-1	TRBJ2-1	CASSSIRTSFEQFF